This TCR beta chain was observed in a study of control samples from healthy donors and cancer patients. The assay was immunoSEQ multiplex PCR, and TCRdb's table has in-frame clones only and misses some. The table records about 58,000 clones, nearly 90% of them present only once. CDR1 is LGHNA, CDR2 YNFKEQ, per germline. The CDR3 extends over 12 amino acids. V dropped 1 base and J dropped 3 bases, with 3 bases sitting between them. The specimen sequenced was PBMCs. The clonotype was recovered from a man in his sixties with colorectal cancer. The chain uses TRBV4-2 and TRBJ1-2; D not certain. The CDR3: CASSQGYYGYTF. In nucleotides, the CDR3 is TGTGCCAGCAGCCAAGGATACTATGGCTACACCTTC.